This passage covers 3 T cell receptor beta chains from one sample sequenced in a study of blood T cell repertoires in COVID-19. Profiling relied on immunoSEQ multiplex PCR, and the TCRdb table lists in-frame clones only, not all of them. Counted here are tens of thousands of clones, around nine tenths occurring once; the ten biggest clones make up about 5.5%. Material for sequencing was peripheral blood. The receptors stem from a man aged 55 to 69 with COVID-19, enrolled during active disease.

In its sample, this clone was seen a few times. The V call is TRBV5-4, the J call TRBJ2-5; 15 bases agree with TRBD2. Germline CDR1 is SGHNT and CDR2 is YYREEE (reference sequence). The V gene end was trimmed by 4 bases and the J gene end by 5 bases; junction bases not matched to a gene: 6. The CDR3 is 16 residues long. The CDR3, as DNA: TGTGCCAGCAGCATAGGGACTAGCGGGAGGTTGGAGACCCAGTACTTC. Translating gives CASSIGTSGRLETQYF.

The chain couples TRBV6-5 to TRBJ2-7, with 11 bases aligning to TRBD1. The CDR3 runs 14 residues. The germline V gene encodes CDR1 MNHEY and CDR2 SVGAGI. Trimming at V came to 6 bases and at J to 3 bases, leaving 4 bases not matched to a gene. DNA for the CDR3: TGTGCCAGCAGCCTGGACAGGGGGCACTACGAGCAGTACTTC. It specifies CASSLDRGHYEQYF.

This clone has a single count. V usage is TRBV9 and J usage is TRBJ2-7; TRBD2 agrees at 7 bases. The germline V gene encodes CDR1 SGDLS and CDR2 YYNGEE. The CDR3 has 14 residues. V lost 4 bases to trimming and J lost 0 bases; unmatched junction nucleotides: 4. The CDR3 spells CASSLSGNSYEQYF. CDR3 nucleotide sequence: TGTGCCAGCAGCTTAAGCGGGAACTCCTACGAGCAGTACTTC.